A single sample gave rise to the 18 T cell receptor beta chains below, sequenced in a study of T-cell reconstitution after alpha-beta-depleted transplantation in children. Preparation of the TCRbeta library used unique molecular identifiers. MiXCR was run by TCRdb on the PCR reads, yielding one entry per CDR3 protein. The sample holds 540,000 or so distinct CDR3 sequences, 20% to 25% seen once. Sequencing was performed on PBMCs, mostly from graft donor cells, taken 360 days after TCRalphabeta/CD19-depleted stem cell transplant. The receptors originated from a boy under three years old who had a stem cell transplant for acute myeloid leukemia, so the T cells may come from the graft donor.

The chain employs TRBV27 and TRBJ2-1; 12 bases are shared with TRBD2. The CDR3 is 16 amino acids. With 6 bases clipped from V and 7 bases from J, the junction kept 10 bases outside the gene matches. Germline-derived CDR1 and CDR2 are MNHEY and SMNVEV (reference sequence). Written as DNA, the CDR3 is TGTGCCAGCAGCCGACCACTAGCGGGGGGTGTGAATGAGCAGTTCTTC. It encodes CASSRPLAGGVNEQFF.

This clonotype has at least ten counts. J is TRBJ2-5 and V is TRBV20-1, with D tentatively TRBD2 (5 bases). Trimming cost V 7 bases and J 0 bases, with 18 bases left between them. This CDR3 is built from 15 residues. Germline V lookup: CDR1 DFQATT, CDR2 SNEGSKA (reference sequence). CDR3: CSVRRLALYQETQYF. The CDR3 nucleotides read TGCAGTGTTAGGCGGCTAGCCTTGTACCAAGAGACCCAGTACTTC.

This clonotype showed up just a few times. V usage is TRBV20-1 and J usage is TRBJ2-7; 8 nucleotides agree with TRBD2. Germline V gene sequence: CDR1 DFQATT, CDR2 SNEGSKA (reference sequence). Losses at the gene ends were 4 bases for V and 0 bases for J; bases not matched to a gene: 5. CDR3 size: 14 residues. This CDR3 reads CSATRGGSSYEQYF. CDR3 DNA: TGCAGTGCTACACGGGGGGGTTCCTCCTACGAGCAGTACTTC.

The chain carries TRBV10-3 and TRBJ2-7; 8 nucleotides agree with TRBD2. The CDR3 runs 15 residues. Germline values: CDR1 ENHRY, CDR2 SYGVKD. V shed 5 bases, J shed 0 bases, and the junction held 6 bases outside the gene matches. The CDR3 DNA follows: TGTGCCATCAGTCCAACTAGCGGTAGCTCCTACGAGCAGTACTTC. Amino acids: CAISPTSGSSYEQYF.

This clonotype was observed many times. The chain links TRBV5-1 to TRBJ2-1; TRBD2 matches 10 bases. V lost 6 bases and J lost 5; bases outside the gene matches: 8. CDR3 size: 15 residues. Germline CDR1 reads SGHRS; CDR2 reads YFSETQ. CDR3 in amino acids: CASTPLAGVDNEQFF. The CDR3 nucleotides read TGCGCCAGCACTCCTCTAGCGGGGGTTGACAATGAGCAGTTCTTC.

In its sample, this clonotype was seen many times. The chain carries TRBV29-1 and TRBJ1-1; maybe TRBD1 (5 bases). This CDR3 has 13 amino acids. Trimming shortened V by 7 bases and J by 10 bases, and 22 bases separated the two germline ends. Germline CDR1 SQVTM, CDR2 ANQGSEA. CDR3 DNA sequence: TGCAGCGCAAAGTCGGAGGGGACCTGGGGAGCTTTCTTT. Its protein product is CSAKSEGTWGAFF. Full variable domain (rest looked up from reference TRBV29-1 and TRBJ1-1): SAVISQKPSRDICQRGTSLTIQCQVDSQVTMMFWYRQQPGQSLTLIATANQGSEATYESGFVIDKFPISRPNLTFSTLTVSNMSPEDSSIYLCSAKSEGTWGAFFGQGTRLTVV.

This chain joins TRBV7-2 and TRBJ1-6; no clear D gene. Germline-derived CDR1 and CDR2 are SGHTA and FQGNSA. The germline V and J ends were trimmed by 5 bases and 4 bases, with 9 bases remaining between them. The CDR3 extends over 14 amino acids. In DNA form, the CDR3 reads TGTGCCAGCAGCCAGAGTTGGTATAATTCACCCCTCCACTTT. Amino acids: CASSQSWYNSPLHF.

The CDR3 sequence: CASSSQGLNNEQFF. The CDR3 DNA is TGTGCCAGCAGTTCTCAGGGACTCAACAATGAGCAGTTCTTC. The rearrangement uses TRBV28 and TRBJ2-1; possible D gene TRBD2, 6 bases. This CDR3 is 14 amino acids long. With 4 bases removed from V and 5 bases from J, the gap between germline ends came to 12 bases. The germline gives CDR1 MDHEN, CDR2 SYDVKM.

CDR3 in amino acids: CASSWLADLYEQYV. DNA for the CDR3: TGTGCCAGCAGCTGGTTAGCGGATCTCTACGAGCAGTACGTC. The rearrangement links TRBV21-1 to TRBJ2-7. TRBV21-1 counts as a pseudogene. The length of the CDR3 is 14 residues.

This clonotype was seen a handful of times. V gene TRBV15 combines with J gene TRBJ2-5; no definite D call. This CDR3 is 14 amino acids long. Germline V gene data show CDR1 as LNHNV and CDR2 as YYDKDF (reference sequence). V dropped 0 bases and J dropped 5 bases, with 10 bases sitting between them. CDR3 residues: CATSREGGAETQYF. The CDR3 coding sequence is TGTGCCACCAGCAGAGAGGGTGGCGCGGAGACCCAGTACTTC. The full variable domain, completed using reference TRBV15 and TRBJ2-5, is DAMVIQNPRYQVTQFGKPVTLSCSQTLNHNVMYWYQQKSSQAPKLLFHYYDKDFNNEADTPDNFQSRRPNTSFCFLDIRSPGLGDTAMYLCATSREGGAETQYFGPGTRLLVL.

CDR3 DNA sequence: TGCAGTGCTAGAGACCCTCAGGGGAACTCCTACAATGAGCAGTTCTTC. Translating gives CSARDPQGNSYNEQFF. The chain carries TRBV20-1 and TRBJ2-1; weak D call: TRBD1 (6 bases). Germline V gives CDR1 DFQATT, CDR2 SNEGSKA (reference sequence). This CDR3 comprises 16 residues. V dropped 0 bases and J dropped 0 bases, with 12 bases sitting between them.

CDR3 sequence: CATSDPGTGSYNEQFF. Here the CDR3 DNA reads TGTGCCACCAGTGACCCCGGGACAGGCTCCTACAATGAGCAGTTCTTC. This chain uses TRBV24-1 with TRBJ2-1; TRBD1 agrees at 8 bases. Germline CDR1 reads KGHDR; CDR2 reads SFDVKD. V lost 4 bases and J lost 0; bases outside the gene matches: 4. This CDR3 is built from 16 residues.

V is TRBV7-9 and J is TRBJ2-7, with TRBD2 as a possible D gene (6 bases). The CDR3 runs to 16 residues. The germline V gene has CDR1 SEHNR and CDR2 FQNEAQ (reference sequence). Deletions cut 2 bases from V and 10 bases from J, with 24 bases between. CDR3: CASSLIVGEVSGDQYF. CDR3 sequence (DNA): TGTGCCAGCAGCTTAATTGTGGGGGAGGTGTCCGGAGACCAGTACTTC.

This clonotype was detected many times. V and J are TRBV20-1 and TRBJ2-5; 8 nucleotides match TRBD2. The junction had 10 bases not matched to a gene; V was cut back by 6 bases and J by 4 bases. The V gene's germline CDR1 is DFQATT and CDR2 SNEGSKA (reference sequence). This CDR3 has 14 residues. CDR3 residues: CSAPPGGNAETQYF. The CDR3 DNA sequence: TGCAGTGCCCCCCCGGGAGGGAATGCAGAGACCCAGTACTTC.

CDR3 sequence (DNA): TGTGCCAGCAGTTTGACCAGCGGAGAGATCTACGAGCAGTACTTC. Its translation: CASSLTSGEIYEQYF. The V call is TRBV27, the J call TRBJ2-7; tentative D call: TRBD2 (5 bases). V was clipped by 3 bases and J by 3 bases, with 15 bases between them. Germline-derived CDR1 and CDR2 are MNHEY and SMNVEV (reference sequence). This CDR3 region has 15 residues.

This chain joins TRBV28 and TRBJ2-3, with 8 bases matching TRBD2. V shed 3 bases and J 10 bases; nucleotides not matched to a gene: 6. Germline V lookup: CDR1 MDHEN, CDR2 SYDVKM. The CDR3 length is 13 residues. The CDR3 DNA reads TGTGCCAGCAGTTTGGTTGGGACTAGATCGCAGTATTTT. Encoded protein: CASSLVGTRSQYF. The variable domain in full, completed from reference TRBV28 and TRBJ2-3, reads DVKVTQSSRYLVKRTGEKVFLECVQDMDHENMFWYRQDPGLGLRLIYFSYDVKMKEKGDIPEGYSVSREKKERFSLILESASTNQTSMYLCASSLVGTRSQYFGPGTRLTVL.

The V gene is TRBV7-8, the J gene TRBJ2-7; no reliable D call. The ends were cut back, 1 base at V and 0 bases at J, with 10 bases in the middle. Germline values: CDR1 SGHVS, CDR2 FQNEAQ. This CDR3 is 15 amino acids long. The CDR3 loop reads CASSLVVGFSYEQYV. CDR3 nucleotide sequence: TGTGCCAGCAGCTTAGTGGTGGGGTTCTCCTACGAGCAGTACGTC.

This clonotype was seen many times. CDR3 loop: CSARLAGTYEQYF. The CDR3 nucleotides are TGCAGTGCTAGACTAGCGGGTACCTACGAGCAGTACTTC. V usage is TRBV20-1 and J usage is TRBJ2-7; 8 bases fit TRBD2. The J segment lost 2 bases and the V segment lost 2 bases, leaving 2 bases of the junction unmatched. The germline V gene has CDR1 DFQATT and CDR2 SNEGSKA (reference sequence). The CDR3 consists of 13 residues.